The source of this T cell receptor (beta chain) is a study of T cells after yellow fever vaccination (dated by TCRdb to between 2018 and 2020). In the study overall: The SMART-Seq v4 Ultra Low Input RNA kit was used to prepare libraries from fractions with low cell numbers. Bulk TCR alpha and beta repertoires were sequenced longitudinally to track T-cell clones before and after primary and booster YFV17D yellow fever vaccination. Two healthy male donors made up the cohort, one aged 18 to 30 years and the other aged 30 to 40 years. Blood was collected at multiple timepoints before and after primary and secondary immunization, and bulk PBMC replicates and cell subsets were isolated.

Sequenced on an Illumina NovaSeq 6000. TCR cDNA was synthesized by 5'RACE template switching, which introduced a universal primer site and unique molecular identifiers. Priming for cDNA synthesis came from both the TCR alpha and TCR beta constant segments. Library amplification used two PCR steps, and the second PCR step added sample barcodes and sequencing adapters. Sequencing of libraries was done on Illumina HiSeq 2500 (2x100 bp) or NovaSeq (2x150 bp). Under the source paper's analysis protocol: Reads were demultiplexed and collapsed into UMI consensus sequences with MIGEC, and V(D)J alignment was performed with MiXCR. Vaccine-responding clonotypes were identified with edgeR using replicate PBMC samples, with FDR below 0.01 and a log2 fold change above 5 up to day 15 being required. Each bulk clonotype received a CD4 or CD8 identity based on whether the sequenced CD4 or CD8 repertoire contained that clonotype at higher abundance. TCRdb cleaned the public reads at Q25 with fastp, built clones with MiXCR and kept in-frame beta chains. A single entry per CDR3 protein holds the most common genes and DNA from its merged rows. TCRdb, not the authors, supplied the V and J calls. Present in this sample are 150,000 to 200,000 distinct CDR3 sequences, approximately 9.7% of which were seen just once. About a third of the sample lies in the top ten.

The CDR3, cysteine through phenylalanine, is 15 amino acids long. The CDR3 DNA has 45 bases and is translated from base 1. Per the germline V gene (reference sequence), SEHNR is the CDR1 and FQNEAQ is the CDR2. Relative to germline, V is 8 bases shorter and J is 2 bases shorter, with 18 bases between their ends. What this sample's treatment or condition label stands for: live attenuated yellow fever vaccine strain. PBMCs were isolated from peripheral blood using a standard Ficoll-Paque protocol. CD4 and CD8 T-cell fractions were isolated with Dynabeads CD4 and CD8 positive selection kits. TriZol was used to extract RNA from bulk PBMCs, CD4 and CD8 fractions, and dextramer-positive and dextramer-negative fractions. Results and caveats for the whole study, not just this receptor: After the booster, most of the clones that had expanded following primary vaccination were detected again (almost 98% of CD4 and roughly 88% of CD8), which suggests that memory was broadly maintained. A small share of clonotypes was detected in both CD4 and CD8 compartments, with the overlap likely arising from convergent recombination. Computational filtering was needed because FACS-sorted repertoires could contain abundant contaminating clonotypes from the bulk population. The secondary T-cell response was weaker than the primary response but faster, peaking on day 5 instead of day 15. Because the study included only a couple of donors, the extent to which the findings can be generalized is limited.

This clonotype was seen more than once but under ten times. Its target antigen remains unknown. No much larger clone exists at a distance of one base, and base qualities are not known. The chain joins TRBV7-9 to TRBJ1-1, with TRBD1 tentatively as D gene (6 bases match). Material: CD8+ T cells sorted from PBMCs, obtained 45 days after the yellow fever booster vaccination. The TCR comes from a man aged 18 to 30 who received the YFV17D yellow fever vaccine. Read as DNA, the sequence is TGTGCCAGCGGGAGGACAGCCACACGAAACACTGAAGCTTTCTTT. It specifies CASGRTATRNTEAFF.